One sample yielded the 22 T cell receptor beta chains listed below, sequenced in a study of spatial heterogeneity in lung cancer. Study results and caveats: How many expanded intratumoral alpha and beta TCRs were present tracked the tumor mutation count, which was a count of nonsynonymous mutations.

Time point: sample taken at primary tumor resection. TCRdb used MiXCR to reprocess the 5' RACE reads, holding one entry per CDR3 protein. Here the sample spans about 20,000 distinct CDR3 sequences, 2.5% to 3% being singletons. Their recognized antigens are unknown. This specimen consisted of lung tumor tissue, obtained at surgery. The source is a male donor with early-stage non-small cell lung cancer.

This clonotype was seen many times. The chain employs TRBV7-2 and TRBJ1-5; D not certain. This CDR3 has 13 amino acids. The V end lost 6 bases, the J end lost 6 bases, and 12 bases lay between the germline ends. Germline assignment: CDR1 SGHTA and CDR2 FQGNSA. The CDR3 DNA sequence: TGTGCCAGCAGTCCTAACCGGGTTCAGCCCCAGCATTTT. Protein: CASSPNRVQPQHF.

This clonotype ranks as medium-sized (0.01 to 0.1%). The rearrangement links TRBV5-1 to TRBJ2-3; no definite D call. Germline V lookup: CDR1 SGHRS, CDR2 YFSETQ. There are 13 residues in the CDR3. V lost 0 bases to trimming and J lost 6 bases, with 8 bases between them. The CDR3 sequence: CASSLDFMDTQYF. The CDR3 coding sequence is TGCGCCAGCAGCTTGGACTTTATGGATACGCAGTATTTT. Using reference TRBV5-1 and TRBJ2-3 for the parts outside the CDR3, the full variable domain is KAGVTQTPRYLIKTRGQQVTLSCSPISGHRSVSWYQQTPGQGLQFLFEYFSETQRNKGNFPGRFSGRQFSNSRSEMNVSTLELGDSALYLCASSLDFMDTQYFGPGTRLTVL.

This clonotype was counted at least ten times. This rearrangement joins TRBV6-2 or TRBV6-3 to TRBJ2-2; D is unclear. V shed 6 bases and J shed 4 bases, with 18 bases lying between them. The CDR3 runs to 16 residues. The germline V gene has CDR1 MNHEY and CDR2 SVGEGT. DNA of the CDR3: TGTGCCAGCAGCCAGGCGTTCCTTCGCCCCACCGGGGAGCTGTTTTTT. Translating it yields CASSQAFLRPTGELFF.

In this sample, this clonotype turned up many times. The chain employs TRBV12-3 or TRBV12-4 and TRBJ2-3; D remains unclear. The CDR3 length is 12 residues. V dropped 6 bases and J dropped 0 bases, with 4 bases sitting between them. The CDR3 is CASSRSTDTQYF. CDR3 nucleotides: TGTGCCAGCAGCCGCAGCACAGATACGCAGTATTTT.

This clonotype is medium-sized by share. The rearrangement links TRBV18 to TRBJ2-7; TRBD1 agrees at 9 bases. Germline V gene data show CDR1 as KGHSH and CDR2 as LQKENI. The CDR3 has 15 amino acids. After removal of 4 bases from V and 3 bases from J, the junction contained 7 bases not matched to a gene. The CDR3 DNA reads TGTGCCAGCTCACGACCGGGACAGGGCTTCTACGAGCAGTACTTC. As protein: CASSRPGQGFYEQYF.

This clonotype was recorded many times. This chain links TRBV27 with TRBJ1-1; the match to TRBD1 covers 8 bases. In germline, CDR1 is MNHEY, CDR2 SMNVEV (reference sequence). CDR3 length: 15 residues. The V segment lost 0 bases and the J segment 5 bases; nucleotides outside the gene matches: 5. The CDR3 coding sequence is TGTGCCAGCAGTTTATCCCAGGGGGCCGGGACTGAAGCTTTCTTT. Translated: CASSLSQGAGTEAFF.

This clonotype was found many times. The chain is built from TRBV7-2 and TRBJ2-2; D is uncertain. This CDR3 has 13 amino acids. Germline V gives CDR1 SGHTA, CDR2 FQGNSA. Trimming took 4 bases from V and 7 from J, leaving 10 bases between them. The CDR3 nucleotides read TGTGCCAGCAGCTGGGTTAGGAGCGGGGAGCTGTTTTTT. It is translated as CASSWVRSGELFF.

This clonotype was observed at least ten times. V gene TRBV7-2 combines with J gene TRBJ2-3, with 9 bases aligning to TRBD2. Germline lookup yields CDR1 SGHTA and CDR2 FQGNSA. Germline trimming cut 5 bases from V and 4 bases from J; bases unmatched to any gene: 13. There are 17 residues in the CDR3. CDR3 sequence: CASSRSGSSFIADTQYF. In nucleotides, the CDR3 is TGTGCCAGCAGCCGTAGCGGGAGCAGTTTTATAGCAGATACGCAGTATTTT. Full variable domain (outside the CDR3, taken from reference TRBV7-2 and TRBJ2-3): GAGVSQSPSNKVTEKGKDVELRCDPISGHTALYWYRQSLGQGLEFLIYFQGNSAPDKSGLPSDRFSAERTGGSVSTLTIQRTQQEDSAVYLCASSRSGSSFIADTQYFGPGTRLTVL.

This clonotype was seen ten or more times. The chain employs TRBV24-1 and TRBJ1-2; D ambiguous. Trimming removed 0 bases from V and 5 bases from J, with 9 bases in between. CDR1 KGHDR and CDR2 SFDVKD come from the germline V gene. The length of the CDR3 is 14 residues. DNA for the CDR3: TGTGCCACCAGTGATTTGAGGCTCGAGTATGGCTACACCTTC. It translates to CATSDLRLEYGYTF.

This clonotype was found many times. The CDR3 loop reads CASSYPGSYEQYF. The CDR3 nucleotides are TGTGCCAGCAGTTACCCCGGATCCTACGAGCAGTACTTC. This chain joins TRBV6-5 and TRBJ2-7; the D is unclear. V shed 2 bases and J shed 1 base, with 6 bases lying between them. Germline CDR1 MNHEY, CDR2 SVGAGI. The CDR3 sequence is 13 residues long.

This clonotype was detected many times. The chain combines TRBV6-2 or TRBV6-3 with TRBJ1-1; D is possibly TRBD1 (6 bases). Trimming left V 6 bases short and J 0 bases short, with 8 bases between. CDR1 and CDR2 from the germline V gene are MNHEY and SVGEGT. CDR3 size: 13 residues. CDR3 sequence (DNA): TGTGCCAGCAGAACAGGGATGAACACTGAAGCTTTCTTT. Translation gives CASRTGMNTEAFF.

This clonotype was observed many times. V usage is TRBV11-1 and J usage is TRBJ2-6, with TRBD2 as a possible D gene (5 bases). V lost 7 bases and J lost 1, with 8 bases in between. CDR1 is SGHAT, CDR2 FQDESV, per germline (reference sequence). The CDR3 totals 14 residues. CDR3 sequence (DNA): TGTGCCAGCACCCGAGGGTCTGGGGCCAACGTCCTGACTTTC. This sequence encodes CASTRGSGANVLTF.

Many counts were recorded for this clonotype. The chain couples TRBV6-1 to TRBJ1-2; D is uncertain. V shed 6 bases and J shed 2 bases, with 13 bases lying between them. Looked up from germline, CDR1 is MNHNS and CDR2 is SASEGT. The CDR3 contains 14 residues. The CDR3 loop is CASRVIGRNYGYTF. Here the CDR3 DNA reads TGTGCCAGCAGAGTTATAGGCAGGAACTATGGCTACACCTTC.

This clonotype was detected many times. The rearrangement uses TRBV6-1 and TRBJ1-2; possibly TRBD1 for D (5 bases). The CDR3 is 15 residues long. Germline loops: CDR1 MNHNS, CDR2 SASEGT. The ends were cut back, 0 bases at V and 4 bases at J, with 12 bases in the middle. The chain's CDR3 is CASSEAGRAPYGYTF. CDR3 coding DNA: TGTGCCAGCAGTGAAGCGGGGCGCGCACCCTATGGCTACACCTTC.

In its sample, this clonotype was seen many times. The rearrangement links TRBV7-2 to TRBJ2-7; maybe TRBD2 (5 bases). Germline V CDR1 and CDR2: SGHTA, FQGNSA. This CDR3 is built from 15 residues. V was trimmed by 1 base and J by 3 bases, leaving 13 bases between them. This chain's CDR3 is CASSLGPSRNYEQYF. The CDR3 DNA reads TGTGCCAGCAGCTTAGGTCCTAGCAGGAACTACGAGCAGTACTTC.

At least ten counts were recorded for this clonotype. The chain combines TRBV10-1 with TRBJ2-5; a possible D gene is TRBD1 (5 bases). The germline V gene encodes CDR1 WNHNN and CDR2 SYGVQD (reference sequence). Trimming cost V 3 bases and J 1 base, with 12 bases left between them. This CDR3 contains 15 residues. The chain's CDR3 is CASSDLQGSQETQYF. In DNA form, the CDR3 reads TGCGCCAGCAGTGACCTGCAGGGATCCCAAGAGACCCAGTACTTC.

This clonotype was seen many times. V and J are TRBV29-1 and TRBJ2-5; tentatively, D is TRBD1 (5 bases). The CDR3 is 14 amino acids. Germline CDR1 and CDR2: SQVTM and ANQGSEA. With 5 bases removed from V and 7 bases from J, the gap between germline ends came to 20 bases. The CDR3 nucleotides are TGCAGCGTTCCGCGACAGATCGACCCAGGGACCCAGTACTTC. This codes for CSVPRQIDPGTQYF.

In this sample, this clonotype turned up many times. CDR3 in amino acids: CSAPRGGETQYF. CDR3 in DNA: TGCAGTGCTCCCCGGGGGGGAGAGACCCAGTACTTC. V usage is TRBV20-1 and J usage is TRBJ2-5; 8 bases line up with TRBD2. The germline V gene has CDR1 DFQATT and CDR2 SNEGSKA (reference sequence). There are 12 residues in the CDR3. The trim removed 5 bases at V and 4 bases at J, leaving 3 bases unmatched.

At least ten counts were recorded for this clonotype. The gene calls are TRBV5-6 and TRBJ2-1; 8 nucleotides agree with TRBD1. The CDR3 loop spans 13 amino acids. The V gene end was trimmed by 0 bases and the J gene end by 8 bases; junction bases not matched to a gene: 1. Germline-derived CDR1 and CDR2 are SGHDT and YYEEEE. The CDR3 nucleotides are TGTGCCAGCAGCTTGGGACAGGGGTATGAGCAGTTCTTC. It is translated as CASSLGQGYEQFF.

At least ten counts were recorded for this clonotype. The rearrangement uses TRBV7-3 and TRBJ2-1, with 13 positions matching TRBD2. The germline V gene has CDR1 SGHTA and CDR2 FQGTGA. The ends lost 9 bases at V and 7 bases at J; junction bases unmatched: 9. The CDR3 sequence is 15 residues long. Here the CDR3 DNA reads TGTGCCAGTGGGACTGGACTAGCGGGAGTAAATGAGCAGTTCTTC. Protein sequence: CASGTGLAGVNEQFF.

This clonotype occurred many times. The chain links TRBV6-5 to TRBJ2-7, with TRBD2 identical over 11 bases. CDR1 is MNHEY and CDR2 is SVGAGI in the germline V gene. V was pared by 4 bases and J by 2 bases, with 4 bases of the junction left unmatched. The CDR3 length is 15 residues. The CDR3 loop reads CASSSLAGATYEQYF. The CDR3, as DNA: TGTGCCAGCAGTTCACTAGCGGGAGCGACCTACGAGCAGTACTTC.

This clonotype was observed at least ten times. The chain combines TRBV11-3 with TRBJ2-3, with a possible D match to TRBD1 (5 bases). V was clipped by 5 bases and J by 4 bases, with 19 bases between them. The CDR3 loop spans 16 amino acids. Germline V gives CDR1 SGHNT, CDR2 YENEEA. The CDR3 nucleotides read TGTGCCAGCAGCCGGACACTACTAAGCGTCGCAGATACGCAGTATTTT. As protein: CASSRTLLSVADTQYF.